What follows is one TCR beta chain and its context. This clone's antigen is unknown. No quality values exist for individual bases; no much larger clone is one base distant. What the time point label conveys for this sample: about 28 days (+/-7) after the second vaccine dose. Because spike-specific TCR depth and breadth did not differ between the two schedules, AZD1222 recipients who got a second dose at roughly 4 weeks were pooled with those who got a second dose at roughly 12 weeks. The vaccinee samples were drawn from two UK trials, COV001 and COV002, one of which was a single-blind randomized controlled phase 2/3 trial testing AZD1222 (ChAdOx1 nCoV-19) in healthy adults. For TCRbeta chain sequencing, PBMC samples from trial participants were taken at day 0 and at day 28 after the second dose. V is shortened by 5 bases, J by 0 bases, and the region joining them spans 14 bases. CDR1 is given as SGHAT and CDR2 as FQNNGV, both from the germline V gene. Including the terminal cysteine and phenylalanine, the CDR3 comprises 16 residues. Just the 48-base CDR3 DNA is kept, in frame starting at base 1.

The record originates from a study of T cell responses to AZD1222 COVID-19 vaccine (dated by TCRdb to about 2021). Background on the whole study: TCR sequencing covered 233 trial participants: around 210 given two doses of AZD1222 and around 25 given two doses of MenACWY control vaccine. Trial participants were enrolled into age subgroups of 18-55, 56-69 and 70-plus years, which contained approximately 150, 28 and 58 TCR-sequenced participants, respectively.

The CDR3 regions of human TCRbeta chains were subjected to immunosequencing. For the original study's pipeline: TCRs in the repertoires were matched against a reference library of SARS-CoV-2-specific TCRs that had been generated with the MIRA antigen-specificity platform. Breadth was defined as the fraction of unique TCRs that were SARS-CoV-2-associated. Depth was defined as the fraction of total T cells that were SARS-CoV-2-associated. Using the MIRA data, every spike-specific TCR was mapped to the spike region that the TCR reacted to and assigned to either a CD4 or a CD8 class. Log10-transformed breadth and depth values were compared by one-way ANOVA with Sidak's multiple comparisons tests. Held by TCRdb, this immuneACCESS table contains in-frame sequences only and omits some clones. Under half of the omission traces to an unresolved V gene where checked; the cause of the rest is unknown. V, J and clone size are taken as reported in that table, and D and trimming were inferred from the DNA itself. Recorded for this sample are some 200,000 clones; approximately 90% of them occurred a single time. Around 3.5% of the sample goes to the ten largest clones.

Results the study describes overall, beyond this receptor: The whole spike protein was spanned by vaccine-associated CD4 TCRs, and dominant responses were seen in regions 160-218 and 743-854. After two AZD1222 doses, both the breadth and the depth of spike-specific TCRs were significantly higher than at day 0 and than in MenACWY recipients. Participants were mostly white British, with more females than males. The authors suggested clonal diversity may have been underestimated. Reportedly, close to half of the unique spike-specific TCRs recognized epitopes lying outside the regions that are mutated in the B.1.351 and B.1.1.7 variants. In the small 56-69-year group, the increase in depth fell short of significance, most likely because of low power. No day 14 peak-response samples were available, so repertoires were characterized only after the peak T cell response. Conclusions about previously exposed vaccinees were limited because only a handful of AZD1222 recipients were SARS-CoV-2 seropositive at baseline.

The sequence links TRBV11-2 to TRBJ1-3, with an unclear D gene assignment. This receptor was obtained from an adult who received the AZD1222 COVID-19 vaccine. The material sequenced was peripheral blood, taken 28 days after the second AZD1222 dose. The DNA sequence reads TGTGCCAGCAGCACGGGCCCCGGAATCTCTGGAAACACCATATATTTT. It specifies CASSTGPGISGNTIYF.